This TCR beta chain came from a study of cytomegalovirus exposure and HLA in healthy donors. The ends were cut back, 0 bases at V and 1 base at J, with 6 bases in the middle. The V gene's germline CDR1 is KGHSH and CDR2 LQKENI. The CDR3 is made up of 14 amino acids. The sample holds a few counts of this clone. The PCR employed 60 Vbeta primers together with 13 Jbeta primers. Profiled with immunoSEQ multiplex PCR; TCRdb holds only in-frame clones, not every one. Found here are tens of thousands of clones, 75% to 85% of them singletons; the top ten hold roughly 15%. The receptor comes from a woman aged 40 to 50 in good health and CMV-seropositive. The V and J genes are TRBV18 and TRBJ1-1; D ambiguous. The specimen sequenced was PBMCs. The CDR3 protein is CASSPPSRNTEAFF. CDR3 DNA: TGTGCCAGCTCACCACCTTCCAGGAACACTGAAGCTTTCTTT.